This passage covers 23 T cell receptor beta chains from one sample sequenced in a study of graft-versus-host responses after intestinal transplantation. Only in-frame clones appear in the TCRdb table, and some are missing; sequencing was by immunoSEQ multiplex PCR. The sample gives 150,000 or so clones, nearly 95% of which show up once; 0.15% to 0.2% is in the top ten. These receptors are not linked to any known antigen. The sequenced sample was unstimulated CD4+ T cells sorted from spleen or lymph node cells, obtained before intestinal transplant. The receptor set was obtained from a human donor who received an intestinal transplant.

The chain combines TRBV6-5 with TRBJ2-7; 7 bases line up with TRBD1. Trimming cost V 4 bases and J 6 bases; bases outside gene matches: 12. CDR3 length: 15 amino acids. Looked up from germline, CDR1 is MNHEY and CDR2 is SVGAGI. CDR3 in DNA: TGTGCCAGCAGTTCCGAGCAGGGGGTGAGAGGCGAGCAGTACTTC. It encodes CASSSEQGVRGEQYF.

As concerns this clone: Its ends do not fully match the called genes, so a read error is possible. Additional DNA sequences in this sample encode the identical CDR3. The rearrangement joins TRBV14 to TRBJ2-1; D is perhaps TRBD1 (5 bases). The CDR3 loop spans 15 amino acids. Germline V gene lookup returns CDR1 SGHDN and CDR2 FVKESK. In DNA form, the CDR3 reads TGTGCCAGCAGTCAAGACAGTCCCTCCTACAATGAGCAGTTCTTC. Its protein is CASSQDSPSYNEQFF.

This rearrangement joins TRBV6-1 to TRBJ1-5; D remains ambiguous. Trimming removed 1 base at V and 7 bases at J, with 5 bases between. CDR3 length: 12 amino acids. CDR1 is MNHNS, CDR2 SASEGT, per germline. CDR3 sequence reads: CASSEGIQPQHF. DNA for the CDR3: TGTGCCAGCAGTGAAGGTATACAGCCCCAGCATTTT.

The chain couples TRBV4-1 to TRBJ1-5; 8 bases agree with TRBD1. Germline V gives CDR1 MGHRA, CDR2 YSYEKL. The CDR3 loop spans 16 amino acids. Trimming at V came to 5 bases and at J to 4 bases, leaving 10 bases not matched to a gene. CDR3 DNA: TGCGCCAGCAGCACCCGGACAGGGTCTAGGAATCAGCCCCAGCATTTT. It codes for CASSTRTGSRNQPQHF.

This chain connects TRBV19 to TRBJ1-5; perhaps TRBD1 as D (5 bases). The CDR3 runs 14 residues. Trimming left V 11 bases short and J 6 bases short, with 20 bases between. The germline gives CDR1 LNHDA, CDR2 SQIVND (reference sequence). Written as DNA, the CDR3 is TGTGCCGCAGGGACCCCCCCGATTGGTCAGCCCCAGCATTTT. It translates to CAAGTPPIGQPQHF.

The chain couples TRBV7-9 to TRBJ2-3; no reliable D call. CDR3 length equals 14 residues. V was cut by 3 bases and J by 4 bases, with 11 bases left in between. The germline V gene encodes CDR1 SEHNR and CDR2 FQNEAQ (reference sequence). In nucleotides, the CDR3 is TGTGCCAGCAGCTTTCAAGAACTTCCAGATACGCAGTATTTT. Amino acid sequence: CASSFQELPDTQYF.

V is TRBV7-3 and J is TRBJ2-3; 10 positions agree with TRBD2. The CDR3 contains 16 residues. Germline CDR1 SGHTA, CDR2 FQGTGA. V lost 6 bases, J lost 2 bases, and 8 bases stayed unmatched. CDR3 bases: TGTGCCAGCAGTCAGGGACTAGCGCCATTCACAGATACGCAGTATTTT. Amino acids: CASSQGLAPFTDTQYF.

This clone was picked up one time. The chain recombines TRBV27 with TRBJ1-5, with TRBD1 matching 10 bases. CDR1 is MNHEY, CDR2 SMNVEV, per germline (reference sequence). The CDR3 has 14 residues. V lost 6 bases and J lost 7; bases outside the gene matches: 6. The CDR3 nucleotides are TGTGCCAGCAGCCGGACAGGGGGTGGCCAGCCCCAGCATTTT. This sequence encodes CASSRTGGGQPQHF.

This chain joins TRBV7-2 and TRBJ1-4; 8 bases match TRBD1. The germline V gene encodes CDR1 SGHTA and CDR2 FQGNSA. The ends lost 5 bases at V and 7 bases at J; junction bases unmatched: 6. The CDR3 consists of 14 residues. The CDR3 DNA reads as TGTGCCAGCAGCACCCGGGACAGGTCTGAAAAACTGTTTTTT. It is translated as CASSTRDRSEKLFF.

Worth noting for this clone: Because the CDR3 is missing its conserved closing phenylalanine or tryptophan, this is likely a read error. The chain has TRBV18 and TRBJ1-1, with a weak D call TRBD1 (5 bases). Looked up from germline, CDR1 is KGHSH and CDR2 is LQKENI. Trimming pared 3 bases from V and 5 bases from J, leaving 19 bases between. The CDR3 runs 16 residues. CDR3 sequence: CASSPVLGHGETEAFL. The DNA for the CDR3 is TGTGCCAGCTCACCGGTCTTGGGGCACGGTGAGACTGAAGCTTTCCTT.

This chain uses TRBV2 with TRBJ2-5, with D perhaps matching TRBD1 (6 bases). Germline assignment: CDR1 SNHLY and CDR2 FYNNEI. V gave up 11 bases and J gave up 5 bases, with 15 bases separating them. This CDR3 comprises 12 residues. The DNA of the CDR3 is TGTGCCGCAGGGGCCCTTAAGGAGACCCAGTACTTC. Its protein product is CAAGALKETQYF.

The gene calls are TRBV7-2 and TRBJ1-1; D ambiguous. V shed 1 base and J shed 1 base, with 7 bases lying between them. The CDR3 consists of 14 residues. Germline assignment: CDR1 SGHTA and CDR2 FQGNSA. The CDR3 DNA follows: TGTGCCAGCAGCTTAGAATCGGCGAACACTGAAGCTTTCTTT. It is translated as CASSLESANTEAFF.

This clone was seen a few times. This chain joins TRBV9 and TRBJ2-7; D uncertain. The V gene lost 0 bases and the J gene lost 0 bases, with 7 bases spanning the gap. CDR3 length: 14 amino acids. Germline CDR1 and CDR2: SGDLS and YYNGEE. Written as DNA, the CDR3 is TGTGCCAGCAGCGTAGTTGGAGACTCCTACGAGCAGTACTTC. It specifies CASSVVGDSYEQYF.

This clone was picked up one time. This chain connects TRBV28 to TRBJ2-5; possible D gene TRBD2, 6 bases. Per the germline V gene, CDR1 is MDHEN and CDR2 is SYDVKM. V lost 6 bases to trimming and J lost 2 bases, with 10 bases between them. The CDR3 is made up of 13 amino acids. The CDR3 bases are TGTGCCAGCAGCCCCGGGAGTCAAGAGACCCAGTACTTC. Translation gives CASSPGSQETQYF.

The V and J genes are TRBV29-1 and TRBJ1-4, with 7 bases fitting TRBD1. Germline loops: CDR1 SQVTM, CDR2 ANQGSEA. V trimming: 4 bases; J trimming: 10 bases; junction bases outside the gene matches: 9. The CDR3 runs to 13 residues. Written as DNA, the CDR3 is TGCAGCGTTGCTGTCGAAGGGGGCGGAAAACTGTTTTTT. This translates into CSVAVEGGGKLFF. The full variable domain, completed using reference TRBV29-1 and TRBJ1-4, is SAVISQKPSRDICQRGTSLTIQCQVDSQVTMMFWYRQQPGQSLTLIATANQGSEATYESGFVIDKFPISRPNLTFSTLTVSNMSPEDSSIYLCSVAVEGGGKLFFGSGTQLSVL.

This clone came up once. The chain joins TRBV5-1 to TRBJ1-5; D possibly corresponds to TRBD1 (5 bases). The CDR3 covers 15 residues. The germline V gene encodes CDR1 SGHRS and CDR2 YFSETQ. Trimming cost V 4 bases and J 0 bases, with 11 bases left between them. The DNA for the CDR3 is TGCGCCAGCAGCGAAGGGACGGCTAGCAATCAGCCCCAGCATTTT. This codes for CASSEGTASNQPQHF.

This chain links TRBV11-2 with TRBJ2-5; 10 bases match TRBD1. V lost 0 bases and J lost 5; bases outside the gene matches: 6. Germline V gives CDR1 SGHAT, CDR2 FQNNGV. The CDR3 loop spans 16 amino acids. The CDR3, as DNA: TGTGCCAGCAGCTTAGAGGGGACAGGGGCGTTTGAGACCCAGTACTTC. Its translation is CASSLEGTGAFETQYF. Supplemented by reference TRBV11-2 and TRBJ2-5, the full variable domain reads EAGVAQSPRYKIIEKRQSVAFWCNPISGHATLYWYQQILGQGPKLLIQFQNNGVVDDSQLPKDRFSAERLKGVDSTLKIQPAKLEDSAVYLCASSLEGTGAFETQYFGPGTRLLVL.

This chain connects TRBV10-3 to TRBJ2-2, with TRBD1 matching 8 bases. The CDR3 runs 14 residues. Trimming removed 6 bases from V and 1 base from J; junction bases left unmatched: 1. Germline assignment: CDR1 ENHRY and CDR2 SYGVKD. The CDR3: CAISGTGNTGELFF. In DNA, the CDR3 is TGTGCCATCAGCGGGACAGGGAACACCGGGGAGCTGTTTTTT.

The chain is built from TRBV28 and TRBJ1-1; D may be TRBD1 (6 bases). The CDR3 sequence is 13 residues long. Between the trimmed V and J ends, which lost 2 bases and 3 bases, there was a span of 7 bases. The germline CDR1 and CDR2 sequences are MDHEN and SYDVKM. This chain's CDR3 is CASSLRGYTEAFF. The CDR3 DNA sequence: TGTGCCAGCAGTTTAAGGGGGTACACTGAAGCTTTCTTT.

The rearrangement links TRBV9 to TRBJ2-7; either TRBD1 or TRBD2 may fit D (5 bases each). This CDR3 contains 16 residues. CDR1 is SGDLS and CDR2 is YYNGEE in the germline V gene. The ends were cut back, 0 bases at V and 6 bases at J, with 19 bases in the middle. Written as DNA, the CDR3 is TGTGCCAGCAGCGTAGGGGGCTTAGGGCTGGCGGGCGAGCAGTACTTC. It encodes CASSVGGLGLAGEQYF.

Concerning this clone itself: The junction departs from germline at one end; a sequencing error may be responsible. CDR3 sequence reads: CASSPTGGGLFF. CDR3 DNA: TGTGCCAGCAGCCCGACAGGGGGGGGGCTGTTTTTT. This rearrangement joins TRBV5-6 to TRBJ2-2; 9 positions agree with TRBD1. CDR3 length equals 12 residues. In germline, CDR1 is SGHDT, CDR2 YYEEEE.

The chain uses TRBV7-2 and TRBJ1-5, with 7 bases lining up with TRBD1. Trimming removed 5 bases from V and 6 bases from J; junction bases left unmatched: 4. The CDR3 sequence is 13 residues long. Germline-derived CDR1 and CDR2 are SGHTA and FQGNSA. The DNA of the CDR3 is TGTGCCAGCAGCCGAGACAGGGTTCAGCCCCAGCATTTT. Translation gives CASSRDRVQPQHF.

The chain is built from TRBV6-5 and TRBJ1-2; 7 bases match TRBD1. The V gene's germline CDR1 is MNHEY and CDR2 SVGAGI. The CDR3 sequence is 15 residues long. With V trimmed by 2 bases and J by 1 base, 4 bases remained unmatched. The CDR3 nucleotides read TGTGCCAGCAGTTACATGGGACAGCGTAACTATGGCTACACCTTC. It is translated as CASSYMGQRNYGYTF.